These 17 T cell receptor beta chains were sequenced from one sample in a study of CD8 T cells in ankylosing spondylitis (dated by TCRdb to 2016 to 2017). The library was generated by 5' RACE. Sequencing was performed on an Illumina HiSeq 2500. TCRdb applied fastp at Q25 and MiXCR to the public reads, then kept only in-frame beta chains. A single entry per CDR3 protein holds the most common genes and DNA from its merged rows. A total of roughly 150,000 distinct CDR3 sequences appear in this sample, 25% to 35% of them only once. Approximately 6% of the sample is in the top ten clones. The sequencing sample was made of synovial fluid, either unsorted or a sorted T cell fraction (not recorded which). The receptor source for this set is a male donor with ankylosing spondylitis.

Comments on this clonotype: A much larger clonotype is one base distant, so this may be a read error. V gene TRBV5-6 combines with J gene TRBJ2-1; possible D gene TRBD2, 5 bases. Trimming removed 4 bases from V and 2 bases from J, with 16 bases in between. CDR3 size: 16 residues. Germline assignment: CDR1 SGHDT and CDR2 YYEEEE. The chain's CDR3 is CASSPGLPGAYNEQFF. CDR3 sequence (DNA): TGTGCCAGCAGCCCTGGGCTACCCGGGGCCTACAATGAGCAGTTCTTC.

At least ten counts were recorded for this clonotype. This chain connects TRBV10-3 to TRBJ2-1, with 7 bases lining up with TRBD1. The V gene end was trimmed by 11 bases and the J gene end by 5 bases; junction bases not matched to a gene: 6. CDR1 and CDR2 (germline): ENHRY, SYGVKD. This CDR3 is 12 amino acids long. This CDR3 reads CAVRDSHNEQFF. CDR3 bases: TGTGCCGTACGGGACAGCCACAATGAGCAGTTCTTC.

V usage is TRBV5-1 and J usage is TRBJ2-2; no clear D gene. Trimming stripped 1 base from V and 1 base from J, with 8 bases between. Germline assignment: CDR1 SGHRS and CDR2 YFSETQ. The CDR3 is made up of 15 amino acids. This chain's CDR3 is CASSLLNRNTGELFF. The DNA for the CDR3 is TGCGCCAGCAGCTTGTTGAACAGGAACACCGGGGAGCTGTTTTTT.

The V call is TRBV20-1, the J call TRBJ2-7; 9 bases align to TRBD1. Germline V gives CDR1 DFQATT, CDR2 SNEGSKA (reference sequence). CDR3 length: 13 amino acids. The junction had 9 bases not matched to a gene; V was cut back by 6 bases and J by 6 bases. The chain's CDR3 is CSAGGTGYSEQYF. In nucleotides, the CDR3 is TGCAGTGCAGGAGGGACAGGGTATTCCGAGCAGTACTTC.

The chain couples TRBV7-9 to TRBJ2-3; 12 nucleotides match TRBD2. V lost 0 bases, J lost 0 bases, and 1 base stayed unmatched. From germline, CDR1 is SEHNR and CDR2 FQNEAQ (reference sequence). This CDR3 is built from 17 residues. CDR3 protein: CASSLAGLAGSTDTQYF. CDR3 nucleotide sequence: TGTGCCAGCAGCTTAGCAGGACTAGCGGGAAGCACAGATACGCAGTATTTT.

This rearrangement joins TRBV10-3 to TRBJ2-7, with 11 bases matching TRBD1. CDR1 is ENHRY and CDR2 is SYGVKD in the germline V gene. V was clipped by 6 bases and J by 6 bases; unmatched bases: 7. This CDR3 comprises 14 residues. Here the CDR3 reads CAIRPGQGGGEQYF. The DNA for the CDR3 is TGTGCCATCAGGCCGGGACAGGGGGGTGGCGAGCAGTACTTC.

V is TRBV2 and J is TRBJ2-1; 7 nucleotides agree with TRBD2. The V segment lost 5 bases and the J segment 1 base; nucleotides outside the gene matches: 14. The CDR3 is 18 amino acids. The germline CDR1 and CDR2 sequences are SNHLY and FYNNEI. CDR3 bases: TGTGCCAGCAGTTATTCCAGCAGCGGGGCCCTATCCTACAATGAGCAGTTCTTC. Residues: CASSYSSSGALSYNEQFF.

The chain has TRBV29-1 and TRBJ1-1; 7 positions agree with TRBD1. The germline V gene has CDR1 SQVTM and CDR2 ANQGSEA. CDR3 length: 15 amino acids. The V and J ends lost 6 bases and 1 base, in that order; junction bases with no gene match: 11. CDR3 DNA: TGCAGCGTGATGCCCACAGGGGTGGCGAACACTGAAGCTTTCTTT. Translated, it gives CSVMPTGVANTEAFF.

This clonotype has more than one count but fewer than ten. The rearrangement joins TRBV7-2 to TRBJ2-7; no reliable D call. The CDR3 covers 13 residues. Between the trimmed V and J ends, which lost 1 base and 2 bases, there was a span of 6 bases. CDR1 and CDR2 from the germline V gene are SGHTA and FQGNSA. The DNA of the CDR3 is TGTGCCAGCAGCTTAGTTCCGACCTACGAGCAGTACTTC. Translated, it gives CASSLVPTYEQYF.

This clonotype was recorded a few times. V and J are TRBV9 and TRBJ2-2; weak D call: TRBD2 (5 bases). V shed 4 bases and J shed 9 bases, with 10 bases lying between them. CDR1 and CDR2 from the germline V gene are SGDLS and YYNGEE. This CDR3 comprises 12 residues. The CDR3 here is CASSLDFRELFF. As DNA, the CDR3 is TGTGCCAGCAGCCTGGACTTCCGGGAGCTGTTTTTT. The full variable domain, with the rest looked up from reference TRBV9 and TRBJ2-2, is DSGVTQTPKHLITATGQRVTLRCSPRSGDLSVYWYQQSLDQGLQFLIQYYNGEERAKGNILERFSAQQFPDLHSELNLSSLELGDSALYFCASSLDFRELFFGEGSRLTVL.

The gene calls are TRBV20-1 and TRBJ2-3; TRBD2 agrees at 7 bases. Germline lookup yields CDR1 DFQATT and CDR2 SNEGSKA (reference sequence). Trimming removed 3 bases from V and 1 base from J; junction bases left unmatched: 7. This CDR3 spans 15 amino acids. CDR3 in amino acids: CSARWGGRGTDTQYF. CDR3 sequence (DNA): TGCAGTGCTAGGTGGGGTGGGAGGGGCACAGATACGCAGTATTTT.

CDR3 protein: CASSLRGGFESEYF. The DNA of the CDR3 is TGCGCCAGCAGCCTTCGTGGGGGCTTCGAGTCGGAGTATTTT. The V and J genes are TRBV5-1 and TRBJ2-3; a weak D match, TRBD1 (6 bases). CDR3 length equals 14 residues. Germline V gene lookup returns CDR1 SGHRS and CDR2 YFSETQ. V was trimmed by 4 bases and J by 13 bases, leaving 22 bases between them.

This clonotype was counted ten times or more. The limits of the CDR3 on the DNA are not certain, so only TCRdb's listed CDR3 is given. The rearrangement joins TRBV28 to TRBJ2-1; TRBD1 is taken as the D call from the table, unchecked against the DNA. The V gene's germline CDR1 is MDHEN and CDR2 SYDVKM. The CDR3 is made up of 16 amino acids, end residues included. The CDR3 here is CASSSSGQGSYNEQFF.

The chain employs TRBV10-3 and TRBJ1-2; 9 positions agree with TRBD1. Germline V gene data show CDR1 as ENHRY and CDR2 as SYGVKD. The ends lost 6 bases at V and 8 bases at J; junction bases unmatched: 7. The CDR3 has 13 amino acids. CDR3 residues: CAISAGTGIGYTF. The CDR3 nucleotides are TGTGCCATCAGCGCCGGGACAGGGATCGGCTACACCTTC.

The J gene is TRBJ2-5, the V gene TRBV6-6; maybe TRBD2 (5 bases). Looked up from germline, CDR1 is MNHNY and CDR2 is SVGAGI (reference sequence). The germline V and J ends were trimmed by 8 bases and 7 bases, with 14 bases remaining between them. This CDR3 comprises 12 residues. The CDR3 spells CASQRPEGTQYF. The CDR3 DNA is TGTGCCAGCCAGCGTCCCGAGGGGACCCAGTACTTC.

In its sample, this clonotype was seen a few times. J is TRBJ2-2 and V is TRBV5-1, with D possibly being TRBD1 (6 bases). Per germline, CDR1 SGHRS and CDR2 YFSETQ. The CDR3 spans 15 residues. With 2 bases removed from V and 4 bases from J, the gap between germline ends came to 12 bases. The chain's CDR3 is CASSLTGSGTGELFF. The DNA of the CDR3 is TGCGCCAGCAGCTTAACAGGGTCGGGCACCGGGGAGCTGTTTTTT.

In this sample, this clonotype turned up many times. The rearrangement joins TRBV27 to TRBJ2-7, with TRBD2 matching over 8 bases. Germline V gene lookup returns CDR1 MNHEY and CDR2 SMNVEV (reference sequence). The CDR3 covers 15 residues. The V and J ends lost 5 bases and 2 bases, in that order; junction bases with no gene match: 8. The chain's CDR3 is CASSGTSGLAYEQYF. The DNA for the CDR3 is TGTGCCAGCAGTGGAACTAGCGGTTTGGCCTACGAGCAGTACTTC.